The clone carrying this TCR beta chain was observed a handful of times. Its matching antigen is unknown. Treatment noted: oral pan-JAK inhibitor, 5-10 mg twice daily. It was cDNA, reverse transcribed from extracted RNA, that served as the sequencing template. Using immunoSEQ multiplex PCR, the repertoire was profiled, and TCRdb retains in-frame clones only, with some absent. The sample carries roughly 76,000 clones, around 30% recorded once. This CDR3 is 16 amino acids long. Per the germline V gene, CDR1 is SQVTM and CDR2 is ANQGSEA. The V end was cut by 6 bases, the J end by 5 bases, with 25 bases between. The data were taken from a study of CD8+ T cells in alopecia areata. Study-wide background: Treatment with tofacitinib (6 to 18 months) was followed by 6 months off drug. General study points: Patients shared TCRs less clearly than mice did, possibly owing to HLA. Both scalp clonality and the expanded CD8+ clones among the top 100 showed a significant decrease with tofacitinib. In scalp samples, resident alphabeta T cells of normal skin are also sequenced.

The rearrangement uses TRBV29-1 and TRBJ1-1, with a possible D match to TRBD1 (5 bases). The receptor was derived from a human donor with alopecia areata. The sequenced sample was CD8+ T cells sorted from blood, obtained at week 4, from a patient treated with tofacitinib. In DNA, the CDR3 is TGCAGCGTGGGGGGGAACACGGGCAGACCATGGACTGAAGCTTTCTTT. This sequence encodes CSVGGNTGRPWTEAFF.